This T cell receptor beta chain was obtained from a study of T cells in women clearing cervical HPV infection. Study-wide findings and caveats: Repertoire richness, not evenness, was significantly elevated in CIN3+ cases versus controls. Richness plus V gene abundances separated cases from controls with AUC over 0.8.

Note on this clone: What it recognizes is unknown. The read comes to an end 3 residues before the CDR3 does, leaving the germline J gene to fill in the end.

Method: immunoSEQ multiplex PCR; TCRdb's copy keeps in-frame clones and lacks some. The sample totals 29,000 or so clones. V shed 4 bases and J shed 7 bases, with 9 bases lying between them. Per germline, CDR1 SGHNT and CDR2 YYREEE (reference sequence). CDR3 length: 13 amino acids. The source of this sequence is a woman between 18 and 70 years old with a cervical HPV16 infection that either progressed to CIN3+ or cleared (not recorded which). Sample: blood buffy coat. This chain links TRBV5-4 with TRBJ1-6; the D is unclear. CDR3 bases read: TGTGCCAGCAGCAATGGACTCAATTCACCC. Amino acid sequence: CASSNGLNSP. The CDR3, in full, reads CASSNGLNSPLHF.